One and the same sample provided the 2 T cell receptor beta chains below, sequenced in a study. Each CDR3 protein is one row after TCRdb ran MiXCR on the 5' RACE reads. The sample yields 2,500 to 3,500 distinct CDR3 sequences, approximately 7.2% seen once. Sequenced sample: total memory T cells from blood PBMCs. Regarding subset: transitional memory CD4+ T cells. The origin of the receptors is a female donor with HIV.

By share of the sample, this clonotype is large. The CDR3 sequence: CASSLNQDYGYTF. The CDR3 DNA is TGCGCCAGCAGCCTAAACCAGGACTATGGCTACACCTTC. The chain uses TRBV4-1 and TRBJ1-2; D gene ambiguous. From germline, CDR1 is MGHRA and CDR2 YSYEKL. This CDR3 contains 13 residues. Trimming removed 4 bases at V and 3 bases at J, with 9 bases between.

The chain uses TRBV11-3 and TRBJ2-7, with D perhaps given as TRBD1 or TRBD2 (5 bases each). CDR1 and CDR2 from the germline V gene are SGHNT and YENEEA. This CDR3 contains 16 residues. The CDR3 loop is CDSSFPRSRGYIVQYV. The CDR3 coding sequence is TGTGACAGCAGCTTCCCACGGTCGAGGGGCTATATTGTGCAGTACGTC.